These 7 T cell receptor beta chains share one sample of origin, sequenced in a study of cytomegalovirus exposure and HLA in healthy donors. PCR employed 60 Vbeta and 13 Jbeta primers. Measured with immunoSEQ multiplex PCR; TCRdb has only the in-frame clones, and not every one. The sample has about 120,000 clones; around 63% are singletons. The sequenced sample was PBMCs. These receptors originate from a middle-aged man in good health and CMV-seropositive.

The chain uses TRBV6-4 and TRBJ2-3, with 8 bases lining up with TRBD2. The length of the CDR3 is 16 residues. V gave up 3 bases and J gave up 2 bases; unmatched junction bases: 7. Germline CDR1 and CDR2: MRHNA and SNTAGT. The CDR3 DNA follows: TGTGCCAGCAGTGAGGTCGCTAGCGGGTCCACAGATACGCAGTATTTT. Translating gives CASSEVASGSTDTQYF.

This clone was counted a few times. V is TRBV2 and J is TRBJ1-1; the D is unclear. Trimming left V 4 bases short and J 6 bases short, with 6 bases between. Germline CDR1 is SNHLY and CDR2 is FYNNEI. The CDR3 is 11 residues long. The CDR3 sequence is CASSASAEAFF. The DNA of the CDR3 is TGTGCCAGCAGTGCAAGCGCTGAAGCTTTCTTT.

CDR3 nucleotide sequence: TGCGCCAGCAGTGGGGGGGCCACCGGGGAGCTGTTTTTT. Protein: CASSGGATGELFF. The gene calls are TRBV5-1 and TRBJ2-2; D is possibly TRBD2 (7 bases). Between the trimmed V and J ends, which lost 5 bases and 4 bases, there was a span of 9 bases. This CDR3 contains 13 residues. Germline lookup yields CDR1 SGHRS and CDR2 YFSETQ. The variable domain in full, completed from reference TRBV5-1 and TRBJ2-2, reads KAGVTQTPRYLIKTRGQQVTLSCSPISGHRSVSWYQQTPGQGLQFLFEYFSETQRNKGNFPGRFSGRQFSNSRSEMNVSTLELGDSALYLCASSGGATGELFFGEGSRLTVL.

The V and J genes are TRBV28 and TRBJ1-4; 8 nucleotides line up with TRBD1. CDR1 and CDR2 (germline): MDHEN, SYDVKM. With 6 bases clipped from V and 6 bases from J, the junction kept 9 bases outside the gene matches. The CDR3 is 15 residues long. CDR3 sequence: CASRLGTGLDEKLFF. CDR3 bases: TGTGCCAGCAGGCTCGGGACAGGCTTAGATGAAAAACTGTTTTTT.

The chain links TRBV5-4 to TRBJ2-2, with unresolved D. Deletions cut 1 base from V and 4 bases from J, with 11 bases between. This CDR3 comprises 15 residues. Germline lookup yields CDR1 SGHNT and CDR2 YYREEE (reference sequence). The CDR3 loop reads CASSLSLELTGELFF. The CDR3 nucleotides read TGTGCCAGCAGCTTGAGCCTAGAGCTCACCGGGGAGCTGTTTTTT.

CDR3 region: CASSLEGGLSTDTQYF. CDR3 coding DNA: TGTGCCAGCAGCTTAGAAGGGGGCCTTAGCACAGATACGCAGTATTTT. This sequence joins TRBV7-9 and TRBJ2-3, with TRBD1 identical over 7 bases. V shed 1 base, J shed 0 bases, and the junction held 4 bases outside the gene matches. The CDR3 runs to 16 residues. Per the germline V gene, CDR1 is SEHNR and CDR2 is FQNEAQ (reference sequence). Together with reference TRBV7-9 and TRBJ2-3, the CDR3 gives the full variable domain: DTGVSQNPRHKITKRGQNVTFRCDPISEHNRLYWYRQTLGQGPEFLTYFQNEAQLEKSRLLSDRFSAERPKGSFSTLEIQRTEQGDSAMYLCASSLEGGLSTDTQYFGPGTRLTVL.

The chain is built from TRBV15 and TRBJ2-3; D gene unclear. CDR1 is LNHNV, CDR2 YYDKDF, per germline (reference sequence). CDR3 length: 14 residues. With 6 bases removed from V and 8 bases from J, the gap between germline ends came to 18 bases. The chain's CDR3 is CATSTLQISLTQYF. The CDR3 DNA reads TGTGCCACCAGTACCCTCCAGATTAGCCTTACGCAGTATTTT.